This T cell receptor (beta chain) was sequenced for a study of blood T cell repertoires in COVID-19. Sequencing was performed with immunoSEQ multiplex PCR; in TCRdb, only in-frame clones are kept and a portion is missing. The sample lists about 200,000 clones; approximately 86% were seen once. The germline CDR1 and CDR2 sequences are SGHTA and FQGTGA. The CDR3 contains 17 residues. V was pared by 2 bases and J by 1 base, with 6 bases of the junction left unmatched. The chain has TRBV7-3 and TRBJ2-7, with 12 bases aligning to TRBD2. The sequenced sample consisted of peripheral blood. This receptor was identified in a woman aged 45-60 years with COVID-19, enrolled during active disease. CDR3 coding DNA: TGTGCCAGCAGCTTAGAACTAGCGGGGGGATCTTCCTACGAGCAGTACTTC. Amino acids: CASSLELAGGSSYEQYF.